This TCR beta chain is from a study of OX40 agonist ivuxolimab in advanced cancers. Study at large: Patients were infused with ivuxolimab every 2 weeks at 0.01 to 10 mg/kg. Patients were around 83% male with ages roughly 20 to 90, mean roughly 55. Previous treatment with anti-PD-1, anti-PD-L1 or anti-CTLA-4 therapy was allowed; more than 35% had received some.

If patients had autoimmune disease history or systemic immunosuppression, they were excluded. The germline V gene has CDR1 SGHRS and CDR2 YFSETQ. The CDR3 length is 17 residues. Trimming cost V 4 bases and J 2 bases; bases outside gene matches: 8. Some clones are missing from TCRdb's copy, which holds only in-frame ones; the method was immunoSEQ multiplex PCR. The data hold some 77,000 clones, with 80% to 90% observed a single time. Specimen: CD4+ or CD8+ T cells sorted from blood, collected in a trial of the OX40 agonist ivuxolimab. The chain links TRBV5-1 to TRBJ2-7, with TRBD2 identical over 14 bases. The sequence was obtained from an adult with an advanced solid tumor such as melanoma, head and neck, liver or kidney cancer. CDR3 region: CASSVGTSGGVTYEQYF. The CDR3, as DNA: TGCGCCAGCAGCGTAGGGACTAGCGGGGGCGTCACCTACGAGCAGTACTTC.